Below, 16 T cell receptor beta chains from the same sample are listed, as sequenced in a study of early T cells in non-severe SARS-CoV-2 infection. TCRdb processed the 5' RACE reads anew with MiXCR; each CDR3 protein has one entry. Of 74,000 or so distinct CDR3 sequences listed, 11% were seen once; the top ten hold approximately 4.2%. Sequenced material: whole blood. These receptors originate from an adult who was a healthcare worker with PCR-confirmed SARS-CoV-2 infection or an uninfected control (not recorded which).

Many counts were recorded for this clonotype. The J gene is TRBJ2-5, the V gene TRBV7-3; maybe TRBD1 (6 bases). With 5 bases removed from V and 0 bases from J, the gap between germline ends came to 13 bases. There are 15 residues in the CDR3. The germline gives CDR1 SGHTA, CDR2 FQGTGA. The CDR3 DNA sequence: TGTGCCAGCAGCGCGAGCGGACAGAACCAAGAGACCCAGTACTTC. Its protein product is CASSASGQNQETQYF.

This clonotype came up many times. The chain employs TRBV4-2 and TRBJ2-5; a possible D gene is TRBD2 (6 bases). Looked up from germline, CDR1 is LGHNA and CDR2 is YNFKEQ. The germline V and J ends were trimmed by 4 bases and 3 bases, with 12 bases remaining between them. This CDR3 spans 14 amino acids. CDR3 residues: CASSPRGLEETQYF. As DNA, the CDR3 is TGTGCCAGCAGCCCACGGGGACTGGAAGAGACCCAGTACTTC.

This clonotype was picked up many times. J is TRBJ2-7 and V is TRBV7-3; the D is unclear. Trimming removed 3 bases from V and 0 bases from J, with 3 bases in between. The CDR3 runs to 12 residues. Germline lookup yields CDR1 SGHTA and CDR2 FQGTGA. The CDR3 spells CASSFSSYEQYF. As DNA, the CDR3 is TGTGCCAGCAGCTTCAGCTCCTACGAGCAGTACTTC.

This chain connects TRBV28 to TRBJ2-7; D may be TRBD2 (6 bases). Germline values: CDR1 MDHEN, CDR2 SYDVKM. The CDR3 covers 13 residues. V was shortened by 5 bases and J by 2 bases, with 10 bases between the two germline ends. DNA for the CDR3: TGTGCCAGCAGTCCAGGGAGGCCCTACGAGCAGTACTTC. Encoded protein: CASSPGRPYEQYF.

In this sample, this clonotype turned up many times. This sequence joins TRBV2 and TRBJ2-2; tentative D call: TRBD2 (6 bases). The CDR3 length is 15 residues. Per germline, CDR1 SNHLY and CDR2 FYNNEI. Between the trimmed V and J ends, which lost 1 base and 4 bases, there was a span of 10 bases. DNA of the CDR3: TGTGCCAGCAGTGAAGATTTGGGGGGCACCGGGGAGCTGTTTTTT. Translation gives CASSEDLGGTGELFF.

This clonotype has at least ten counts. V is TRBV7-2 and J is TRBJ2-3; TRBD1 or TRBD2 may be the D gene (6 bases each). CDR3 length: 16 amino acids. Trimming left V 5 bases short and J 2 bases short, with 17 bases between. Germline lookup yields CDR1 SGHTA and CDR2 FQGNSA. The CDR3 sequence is CASSPIAPGATDTQYF. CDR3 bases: TGTGCCAGCAGCCCGATTGCACCGGGGGCCACAGATACGCAGTATTTT. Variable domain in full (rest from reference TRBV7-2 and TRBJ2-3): GAGVSQSPSNKVTEKGKDVELRCDPISGHTALYWYRQSLGQGLEFLIYFQGNSAPDKSGLPSDRFSAERTGGSVSTLTIQRTQQEDSAVYLCASSPIAPGATDTQYFGPGTRLTVL.

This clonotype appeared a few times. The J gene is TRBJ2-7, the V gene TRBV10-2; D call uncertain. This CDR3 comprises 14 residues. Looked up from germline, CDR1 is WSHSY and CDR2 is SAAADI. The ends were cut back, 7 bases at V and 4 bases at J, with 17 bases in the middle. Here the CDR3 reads CASTPGQGFYEQYF. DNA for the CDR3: TGCGCCAGCACCCCGGGCCAAGGTTTTTACGAGCAGTACTTC.

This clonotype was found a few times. The CDR3 DNA reads TGTGCCAGCACCGGGGCGGAGGGTCAGCCCCAGCATTTT. Amino acids: CASTGAEGQPQHF. This rearrangement joins TRBV6-1 to TRBJ1-5; perhaps TRBD1 as D (5 bases). V shed 7 bases and J shed 6 bases, with 13 bases lying between them. Germline assignment: CDR1 MNHNS and CDR2 SASEGT. The CDR3 totals 13 residues.

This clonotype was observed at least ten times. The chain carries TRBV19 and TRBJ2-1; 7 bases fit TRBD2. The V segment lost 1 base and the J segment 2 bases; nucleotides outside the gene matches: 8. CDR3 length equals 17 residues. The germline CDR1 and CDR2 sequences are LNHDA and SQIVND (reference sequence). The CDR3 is CASSIGLGRGAYNEQFF. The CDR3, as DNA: TGTGCCAGTAGTATAGGTCTGGGTCGGGGGGCCTACAATGAGCAGTTCTTC.

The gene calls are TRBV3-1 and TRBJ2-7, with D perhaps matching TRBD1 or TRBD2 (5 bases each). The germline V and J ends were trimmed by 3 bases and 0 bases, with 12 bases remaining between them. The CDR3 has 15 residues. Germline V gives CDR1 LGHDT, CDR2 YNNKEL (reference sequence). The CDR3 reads CASSQFGTASYEQYF. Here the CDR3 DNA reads TGTGCCAGCAGCCAGTTCGGGACGGCCTCCTACGAGCAGTACTTC.

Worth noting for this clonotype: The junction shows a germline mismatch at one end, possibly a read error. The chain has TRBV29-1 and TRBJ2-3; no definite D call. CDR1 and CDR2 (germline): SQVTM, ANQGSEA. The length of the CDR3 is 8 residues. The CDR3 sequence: CSVEDALF. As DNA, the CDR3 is TGCAGCGTTGAAGATGCCCTTTTT.

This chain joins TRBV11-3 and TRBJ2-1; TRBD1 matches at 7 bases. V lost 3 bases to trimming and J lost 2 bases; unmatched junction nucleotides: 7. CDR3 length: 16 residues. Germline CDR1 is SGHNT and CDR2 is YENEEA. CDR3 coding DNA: TGTGCCAGCAGCTTGGCCCGGGACAGCCCCTACAATGAGCAGTTCTTC. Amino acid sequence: CASSLARDSPYNEQFF.

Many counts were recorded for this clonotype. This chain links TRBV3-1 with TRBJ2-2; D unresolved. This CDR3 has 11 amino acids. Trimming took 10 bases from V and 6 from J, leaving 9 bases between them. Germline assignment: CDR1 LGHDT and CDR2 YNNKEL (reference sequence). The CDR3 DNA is TGTGCCACGACGATAGCCGGGGAGCTGTTTTTT. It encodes CATTIAGELFF.

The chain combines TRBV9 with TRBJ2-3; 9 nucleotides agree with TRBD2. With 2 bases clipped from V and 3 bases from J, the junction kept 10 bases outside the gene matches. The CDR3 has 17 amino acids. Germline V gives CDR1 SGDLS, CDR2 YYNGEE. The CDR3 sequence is CASSVPGAGGPTDTQYF. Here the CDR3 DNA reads TGTGCCAGCAGCGTCCCCGGCGCGGGGGGGCCGACAGATACGCAGTATTTT.

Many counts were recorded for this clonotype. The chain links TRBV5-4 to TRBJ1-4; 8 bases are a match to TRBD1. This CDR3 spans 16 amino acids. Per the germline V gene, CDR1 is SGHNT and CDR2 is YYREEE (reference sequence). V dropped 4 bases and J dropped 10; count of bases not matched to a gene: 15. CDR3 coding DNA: TGTGCCAGCAGCACTGGCACCCTCGGGACAGGCGGAAAACTGTTTTTT. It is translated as CASSTGTLGTGGKLFF.

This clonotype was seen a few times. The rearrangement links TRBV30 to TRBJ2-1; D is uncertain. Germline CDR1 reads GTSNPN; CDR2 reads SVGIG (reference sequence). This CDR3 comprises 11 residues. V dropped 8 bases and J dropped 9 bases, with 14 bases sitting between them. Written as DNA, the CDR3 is TGTGCCGGCCAGATAGTGGCTGAGCAGTTCTTC. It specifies CAGQIVAEQFF.